This record looks at one T cell receptor (beta chain) sequence and its context. The CDR3 is 16 residues long. The V segment lost 2 bases and the J segment 3 bases; nucleotides outside the gene matches: 2. Germline V gene lookup returns CDR1 SGHTA and CDR2 FQGNSA. This entry comes from a study of blood T cell repertoires in COVID-19. Across the study: There were acute and convalescent COVID-19 samples, and they came from the United States, Italy and Spain.

In the original analysis: Reference gene primer amplification gave estimated nucleated cell counts. Here immunoSEQ multiplex PCR was the method, and the copy in TCRdb shows in-frame clones only, minus some. V and J calls and clone size are given by that table; D and trimming were obtained from the DNA. The sample has under 400,000 clones; roughly 89% are singletons. This receptor was identified in a man younger than 35 with active or convalescent COVID-19. The sequenced sample was peripheral blood. V is TRBV7-2 and J is TRBJ2-7, with 15 bases lining up with TRBD2. The CDR3 nucleotides read TGTGCCAGCAGCTTACGGACTAGCGGGAGGGTCTACGAGCAGTACTTC. Translation gives CASSLRTSGRVYEQYF.